This TCR beta chain was sequenced in a study of blood T cell repertoires in COVID-19. Study overall: From T cells, B-cell-depleted T cells, or PBMCs came the material, which was cDNA or gDNA.

Per the study methods: From reference gene primer amplification, estimates of nucleated cell counts were derived. Method: immunoSEQ multiplex PCR; TCRdb's copy keeps in-frame clones and lacks some. The V and J calls and clone size were taken over from that table, and D and trimming were inferred from the DNA. Of about 200,000 clones listed, 81% are singletons. Germline V gives CDR1 SGDLS, CDR2 YYNGEE. Deletions cut 4 bases from V and 0 bases from J, with 15 bases between. This CDR3 spans 16 amino acids. The sequence was collected from an elderly woman with acute or convalescent COVID-19. The chain has TRBV9 and TRBJ2-3; tentative D call: TRBD2 (6 bases). Input material: peripheral blood. The CDR3, as DNA: TGTGCCAGCAGCTCTGGGGCGGGACTTAGCACAGATACGCAGTATTTT. This gives the protein CASSSGAGLSTDTQYF.